The entry that follows covers one T cell receptor (beta chain) sequence. Antigen specificity is unknown. The sample is drawn from a study of cytomegalovirus exposure and HLA in healthy donors. Study-wide results and limits: Later analysis associated a missense DCLRE1C variant with TCR beta V- and J-gene trimming. Presence/absence analyses treated sequencing depth as roughly uniform across donors. There were reportedly fewer N-insertions in an Asian-associated ancestry cluster than the roughly 680-donor mean, in a later analysis.

60 Vbeta and 13 Jbeta primers were used in PCR. Data came from immunoSEQ multiplex PCR; TCRdb stores just in-frame clones and leaves some out. The table has roughly 190,000 clones, roughly three quarters seen once. This CDR3 contains 14 residues. The germline V and J ends were trimmed by 6 bases and 4 bases, with 12 bases remaining between them. Germline CDR1 MNHNS, CDR2 SASEGT. The chain carries TRBV6-1 and TRBJ1-4; possible D gene TRBD1, 6 bases. Sequenced: PBMCs. The receptor comes from a woman between 45 and 65 years old in good health and CMV-seronegative. The CDR3 bases are TGTGCCAGCAGCTCAGGGGCGGGTAATGAAAAACTGTTTTTT. Protein product: CASSSGAGNEKLFF.